One and the same sample provided the 17 T cell receptor beta chains below, sequenced in a study of T cells in Graves' hyperthyroidism and ophthalmopathy. Amplification targeted TCR beta CDR3 regions from RNA transcripts. TCR CDR3 underwent first-round RT-PCR with the HTBI primer set. TCRdb re-called the multiplex PCR reads with MiXCR, one entry per CDR3 protein. Of 560,000 or so distinct CDR3 sequences listed, 15% to 20% are singletons. The sample taken for sequencing was blood. The receptor set was obtained from a man in his forties with Graves' ophthalmopathy.

The chain recombines TRBV27 with TRBJ2-6; D not certain. The CDR3 is made up of 13 amino acids. Germline CDR1 is MNHEY and CDR2 is SMNVEV (reference sequence). Trimming cost V 7 bases and J 0 bases, with 4 bases left between them. Written as DNA, the CDR3 is TGTGCCAGCACCGACTCTGGGGCCAACGTCCTGACTTTC. Translated, it gives CASTDSGANVLTF.

This clonotype was recorded many times. The V and J genes are TRBV28 and TRBJ2-3; 13 bases are a match to TRBD2. The germline CDR1 and CDR2 sequences are MDHEN and SYDVKM. Trimming cost V 6 bases and J 4 bases; bases outside gene matches: 7. The CDR3 is 16 residues long. The CDR3 is CASSSGTSGNPDTQYF. In DNA form, the CDR3 reads TGTGCCAGCAGCTCCGGGACTAGCGGGAACCCAGATACGCAGTATTTT.

V usage is TRBV27 and J usage is TRBJ1-4; D remains unclear. CDR1 and CDR2 from the germline V gene are MNHEY and SMNVEV (reference sequence). The CDR3 consists of 14 residues. V was shortened by 5 bases and J by 5 bases, with 12 bases between the two germline ends. The DNA for the CDR3 is TGTGCCAGCAGTCTCGCCGAGTTCAATGAAAAACTGTTTTTT. It specifies CASSLAEFNEKLFF.

Ten or more counts support this clonotype. The chain couples TRBV12-5 to TRBJ2-1, with a tentative D call TRBD2 (6 bases). The CDR3 is 14 residues long. V lost 1 base to trimming and J lost 7 bases, with 11 bases between them. Germline assignment: CDR1 LGHNT and CDR2 FRNRAP. The CDR3: CASGLGGAGNEQFF. CDR3 in DNA: TGTGCTAGTGGTTTGGGTGGTGCGGGGAATGAGCAGTTCTTC.

Note on this clonotype: A much larger clone lies a single base off, so this may be a read error. The chain employs TRBV7-3 and TRBJ2-1, with TRBD2 matching 12 bases. CDR3 length equals 15 residues. Germline V CDR1 and CDR2: SGHTA, FQGTGA. Losses at the gene ends were 4 bases for V and 12 bases for J; bases not matched to a gene: 10. The CDR3 region has the DNA TGTGCCAGCAGCTCACTAGCGGGGGGCATGGATGGGCAGTTCTTC. Its protein product is CASSSLAGGMDGQFF.

This clonotype was detected many times. The rearrangement links TRBV7-2 to TRBJ2-2; 7 bases are a match to TRBD1. The germline V gene encodes CDR1 SGHTA and CDR2 FQGNSA. There are 14 residues in the CDR3. V gave up 4 bases and J gave up 3 bases; unmatched junction bases: 2. The CDR3 here is CASSSTGYTGELFF. DNA for the CDR3: TGTGCCAGCAGCTCGACAGGGTACACCGGGGAGCTGTTTTTT.

V is TRBV29-1 and J is TRBJ1-1; 8 nucleotides align to TRBD1. The CDR3 contains 13 residues. Losses at the gene ends were 6 bases for V and 5 bases for J; bases not matched to a gene: 8. CDR1 is SQVTM, CDR2 ANQGSEA, per germline. CDR3: CSVVGQGGTEAFF. CDR3 DNA sequence: TGCAGCGTGGTTGGACAGGGAGGAACTGAAGCTTTCTTT.

This chain uses TRBV3-1 with TRBJ2-3; 8 bases map to TRBD2. Germline-derived CDR1 and CDR2 are LGHDT and YNNKEL (reference sequence). CDR3 size: 15 residues. V lost 3 bases and J lost 5; bases outside the gene matches: 7. This CDR3 reads CASSQPGLGGDTQYF. The CDR3 nucleotides read TGTGCCAGCAGCCAGCCGGGACTAGGGGGAGATACGCAGTATTTT.

The sample holds many counts of this clonotype. The rearrangement joins TRBV5-1 to TRBJ1-1, with D possibly being TRBD1 (6 bases). The V gene lost 9 bases and the J gene lost 1 base, with 13 bases spanning the gap. Per the germline V gene, CDR1 is SGHRS and CDR2 is YFSETQ. The CDR3 runs 13 residues. The CDR3 region is CATKTGQNTEAFF. In DNA form, the CDR3 reads TGCGCCACCAAGACAGGACAGAACACTGAAGCTTTCTTT.

This clonotype was found many times. J is TRBJ1-1 and V is TRBV12-3 or TRBV12-4; D unresolved. CDR3 length equals 13 residues. Trimming removed 5 bases from V and 0 bases from J, with 7 bases in between. CDR3 region: CASSVVVNTEAFF. CDR3 in DNA: TGTGCCAGCAGTGTCGTAGTGAACACTGAAGCTTTCTTT.

This clonotype was recorded a few times. The chain combines TRBV19 with TRBJ1-1; 8 bases line up with TRBD1. Germline values: CDR1 LNHDA, CDR2 SQIVND (reference sequence). CDR3 length: 15 residues. The trim removed 3 bases at V and 4 bases at J, leaving 7 bases unmatched. DNA for the CDR3: TGTGCCAGTAGTATTTACAGGGGGGATGGCACTGAAGCTTTCTTT. Amino acid sequence: CASSIYRGDGTEAFF.

This clonotype was seen a handful of times. This chain uses TRBV27 with TRBJ2-7; D is perhaps TRBD1 (6 bases). V shed 3 bases and J shed 2 bases, with 14 bases lying between them. Germline assignment: CDR1 MNHEY and CDR2 SMNVEV (reference sequence). The CDR3 consists of 15 residues. CDR3 residues: CASSFLSGVPYEQYF. In DNA form, the CDR3 reads TGTGCCAGCAGTTTCCTTTCAGGGGTCCCCTACGAGCAGTACTTC.

The rearrangement uses TRBV15 and TRBJ2-1; 15 nucleotides agree with TRBD2. The V gene's germline CDR1 is LNHNV and CDR2 YYDKDF (reference sequence). Trimming cost V 0 bases and J 4 bases; bases outside gene matches: 1. CDR3 size: 17 residues. The CDR3 nucleotides are TGTGCCACCAGCAGAGAGGGACTAGCGGGAGGATACAATGAGCAGTTCTTC. Protein: CATSREGLAGGYNEQFF.

CDR3 DNA: TGTGCCACCAAAGTATCAGTGAACACTGAAGCTTTCTTT. It is translated as CATKVSVNTEAFF. V and J are TRBV28 and TRBJ1-1; no definite D call. Germline values: CDR1 MDHEN, CDR2 SYDVKM. V dropped 10 bases and J dropped 0 bases, with 12 bases sitting between them. The CDR3 has 13 amino acids. The whole variable domain, remainder taken from reference TRBV28 and TRBJ1-1, is DVKVTQSSRYLVKRTGEKVFLECVQDMDHENMFWYRQDPGLGLRLIYFSYDVKMKEKGDIPEGYSVSREKKERFSLILESASTNQTSMYLCATKVSVNTEAFFGQGTRLTVV.

This clonotype was detected many times. DNA for the CDR3: TGTGCCTGGAGCAAGTGGGGCCAGGGGGGCAATCAGCCCCAGCATTTT. Its translation is CAWSKWGQGGNQPQHF. The chain has TRBV30 and TRBJ1-5; 7 nucleotides align to TRBD1. Germline V gene sequence: CDR1 GTSNPN, CDR2 SVGIG (reference sequence). V lost 3 bases and J lost 2; bases outside the gene matches: 10. The CDR3 spans 16 residues. Using reference TRBV30 and TRBJ1-5 for the parts outside the CDR3, the full variable domain is SQTIHQWPATLVQPVGSPLSLECTVEGTSNPNLYWYRQAAGRGLQLLFYSVGIGQISSEVPQNLSASRPQDRQFILSSKKLLLSDSGFYLCAWSKWGQGGNQPQHFGDGTRLSIL.

Many counts were recorded for this clonotype. This chain links TRBV30 with TRBJ2-2; D is uncertain. Germline V gives CDR1 GTSNPN, CDR2 SVGIG (reference sequence). Trimming left V 6 bases short and J 1 base short, with 24 bases between. CDR3 length: 18 amino acids. The CDR3 nucleotides are TGTGCCTGCCCGAATTACAGTGGGCGGAATGTGAACACCGGGGAGCTGTTTTTT. This sequence encodes CACPNYSGRNVNTGELFF. Full variable domain (remainder filled in from reference TRBV30 and TRBJ2-2): SQTIHQWPATLVQPVGSPLSLECTVEGTSNPNLYWYRQAAGRGLQLLFYSVGIGQISSEVPQNLSASRPQDRQFILSSKKLLLSDSGFYLCACPNYSGRNVNTGELFFGEGSRLTVL.

This clonotype showed up just a few times. This rearrangement joins TRBV19 to TRBJ2-7, with 8 bases fitting TRBD1. The CDR3 extends over 14 amino acids. Germline CDR1 is LNHDA and CDR2 is SQIVND (reference sequence). V was clipped by 6 bases and J by 2 bases; unmatched bases: 6. The CDR3 DNA reads TGTGCCAGTAGGCGGGACAGGACCACCTACGAGCAGTACTTC. Translation gives CASRRDRTTYEQYF.